The present T cell receptor beta chain was sequenced within a study of T cells after yellow fever vaccination. From the 5' RACE reads, TCRdb called clonotypes with MiXCR, one entry per CDR3 protein. The sample gives hundreds of thousands of distinct CDR3 sequences, roughly 21% of which show up once; about 13% is in the top ten. The CDR3 is made up of 16 amino acids. With V trimmed by 4 bases and J by 7 bases, 13 bases remained unmatched. Germline V lookup: CDR1 SGHNT, CDR2 YYREEE (reference sequence). This receptor was identified in a young man who received the YFV17D yellow fever vaccine. The rearrangement links TRBV5-4 to TRBJ2-1; 8 positions agree with TRBD1. The sample consisted of PBMCs, taken 15 days after the yellow fever booster vaccination. CDR3 protein: CASSRTNTGGNNEQFF. CDR3 sequence (DNA): TGTGCCAGCAGCAGAACGAATACAGGGGGAAATAATGAGCAGTTCTTC.